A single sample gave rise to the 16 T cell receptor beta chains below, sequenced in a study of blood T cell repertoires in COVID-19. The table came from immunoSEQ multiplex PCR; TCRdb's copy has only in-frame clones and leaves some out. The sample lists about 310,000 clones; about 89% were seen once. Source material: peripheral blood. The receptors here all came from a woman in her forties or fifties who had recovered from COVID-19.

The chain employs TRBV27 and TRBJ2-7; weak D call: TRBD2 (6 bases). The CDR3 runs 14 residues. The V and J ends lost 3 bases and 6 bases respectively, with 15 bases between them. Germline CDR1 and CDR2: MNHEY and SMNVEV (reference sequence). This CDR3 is CASSFTAGLIEQYF. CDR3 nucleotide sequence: TGTGCCAGCAGTTTCACGGCGGGGCTAATCGAGCAGTACTTC.

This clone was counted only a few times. CDR3 amino acids: CASSYSHYPGETQYF. CDR3 DNA sequence: TGTGCCAGCAGTTACTCACACTATCCGGGAGAGACCCAGTACTTC. The J gene is TRBJ2-5, the V gene TRBV6-5; D gene uncertain. The CDR3 is made up of 15 amino acids. Germline loops: CDR1 MNHEY, CDR2 SVGAGI. The ends were cut back, 0 bases at V and 4 bases at J, with 12 bases in the middle.

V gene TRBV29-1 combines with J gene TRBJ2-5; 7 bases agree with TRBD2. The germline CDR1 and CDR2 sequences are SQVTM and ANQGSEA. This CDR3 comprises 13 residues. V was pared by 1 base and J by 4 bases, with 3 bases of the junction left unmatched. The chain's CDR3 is CSVEVREGETQYF. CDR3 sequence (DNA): TGCAGCGTTGAAGTAAGGGAGGGAGAGACCCAGTACTTC.

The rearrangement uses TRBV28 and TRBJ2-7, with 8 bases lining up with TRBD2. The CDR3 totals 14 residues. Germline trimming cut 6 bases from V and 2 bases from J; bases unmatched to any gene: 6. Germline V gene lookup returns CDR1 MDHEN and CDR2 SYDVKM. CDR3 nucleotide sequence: TGTGCCAGCAGCGAAGGGACTAGAGCCTACGAGCAGTACTTC. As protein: CASSEGTRAYEQYF. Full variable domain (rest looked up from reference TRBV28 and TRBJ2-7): DVKVTQSSRYLVKRTGEKVFLECVQDMDHENMFWYRQDPGLGLRLIYFSYDVKMKEKGDIPEGYSVSREKKERFSLILESASTNQTSMYLCASSEGTRAYEQYFGPGTRLTVT.

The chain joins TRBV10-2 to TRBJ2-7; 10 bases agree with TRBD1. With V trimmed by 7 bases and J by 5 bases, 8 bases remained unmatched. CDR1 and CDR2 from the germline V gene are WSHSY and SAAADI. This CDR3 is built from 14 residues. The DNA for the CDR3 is TGCGCCAGCACCGAACCGGGACAGGGGAACGAGCAGTACTTC. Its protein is CASTEPGQGNEQYF.

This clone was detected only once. The CDR3 is CATRRGLVTDTQYF. The CDR3 DNA follows: TGTGCCACCAGGAGGGGACTAGTAACAGATACGCAGTATTTT. The V gene is TRBV15, the J gene TRBJ2-3, with 8 bases identical to TRBD2. J was trimmed by 3 bases and V by 6 bases; bases with no gene match: 5. Germline V lookup: CDR1 LNHNV, CDR2 YYDKDF (reference sequence). The CDR3 covers 14 residues.

Here the CDR3 reads CASSLAYYGTGGHEQFF. DNA of the CDR3: TGTGCCAGCAGCCTGGCTTACTACGGGACAGGGGGCCATGAGCAGTTCTTC. The chain employs TRBV7-2 and TRBJ2-1, with TRBD1 identical over 12 bases. The J segment lost 8 bases and the V segment lost 5 bases, leaving 13 bases of the junction unmatched. CDR1 and CDR2 from the germline V gene are SGHTA and FQGNSA. The CDR3 covers 17 residues.

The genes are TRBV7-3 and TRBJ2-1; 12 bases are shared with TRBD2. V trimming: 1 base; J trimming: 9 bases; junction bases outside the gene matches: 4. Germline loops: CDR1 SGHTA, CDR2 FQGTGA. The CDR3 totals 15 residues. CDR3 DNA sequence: TGTGCCAGCAGCTTAAGACTAGCGGGAGTGTCTGAGCAGTTCTTC. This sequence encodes CASSLRLAGVSEQFF.

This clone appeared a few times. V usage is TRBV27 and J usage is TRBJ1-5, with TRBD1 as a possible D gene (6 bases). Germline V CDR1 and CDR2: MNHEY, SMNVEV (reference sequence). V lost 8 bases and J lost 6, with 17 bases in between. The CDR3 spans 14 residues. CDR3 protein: CASRFGGGGQPQHF. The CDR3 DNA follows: TGTGCCAGCCGCTTTGGGGGAGGGGGTCAGCCCCAGCATTTT.

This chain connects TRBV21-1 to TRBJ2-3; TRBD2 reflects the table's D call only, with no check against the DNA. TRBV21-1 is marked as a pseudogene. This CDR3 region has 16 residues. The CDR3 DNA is TGTGCCAGCAGCAAAGGGCCAGCGGGAGGGGTAGATACGCAGTATTTT. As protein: CASSKGPAGGVDTQYF.

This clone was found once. This chain's CDR3 is CASSAQQGILREQYF. DNA of the CDR3: TGTGCCAGCTCGGCGCAACAGGGGATATTACGGGAGCAGTACTTC. This chain links TRBV28 with TRBJ2-7, with TRBD1 matching over 7 bases. CDR1 and CDR2 (germline): MDHEN, SYDVKM. This CDR3 has 15 amino acids. After removal of 8 bases from V and 7 bases from J, the junction contained 17 bases not matched to a gene.

In DNA, the CDR3 is TGTGCCAGCAGTTTATGGAGCGGCGGTCAAACCGGGGAGCTGTTTTTT. The encoded protein is CASSLWSGGQTGELFF. The rearrangement links TRBV28 to TRBJ2-2; TRBD2 is a possible D gene (5 bases). This CDR3 has 16 residues. Trimming left V 0 bases short and J 5 bases short, with 13 bases between. CDR1 is MDHEN, CDR2 SYDVKM, per germline.

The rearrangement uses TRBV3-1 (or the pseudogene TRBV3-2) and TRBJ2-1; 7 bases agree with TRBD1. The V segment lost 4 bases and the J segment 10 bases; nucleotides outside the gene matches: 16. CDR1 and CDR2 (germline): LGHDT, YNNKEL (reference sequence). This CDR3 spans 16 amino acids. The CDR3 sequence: CASSRSNYRGRGEQFF. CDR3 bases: TGTGCCAGCAGCCGAAGTAACTACAGGGGAAGGGGGGAGCAGTTCTTC.

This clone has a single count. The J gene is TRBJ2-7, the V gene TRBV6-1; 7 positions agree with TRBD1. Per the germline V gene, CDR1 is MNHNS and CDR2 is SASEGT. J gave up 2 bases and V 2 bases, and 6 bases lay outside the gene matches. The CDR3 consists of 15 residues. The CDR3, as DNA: TGTGCCAGCAGTGAAAAGGGACAGACGACCTACGAGCAGTACTTC. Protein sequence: CASSEKGQTTYEQYF.

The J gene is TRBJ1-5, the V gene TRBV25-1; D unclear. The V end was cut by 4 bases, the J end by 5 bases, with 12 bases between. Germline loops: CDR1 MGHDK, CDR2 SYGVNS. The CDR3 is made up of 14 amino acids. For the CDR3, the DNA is TGTGCCAGCAGTGCCGCCCTGGCCTATCAGCCCCAGCATTTT. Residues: CASSAALAYQPQHF.

The CDR3 loop is CASSYDNNSPLHF. The DNA for the CDR3 is TGTGCCAGCAGTTACGACAATAATTCACCCCTCCACTTT. V usage is TRBV6-5 and J usage is TRBJ1-6; D remains unclear. V lost 2 bases to trimming and J lost 5 bases, with 4 bases between them. Germline CDR1 MNHEY, CDR2 SVGAGI. The CDR3 is made up of 13 amino acids.